This T cell receptor beta chain emerged from a study of blood T cells in healthy people across ages. The CDR3 is 16 amino acids. Germline CDR1 and CDR2: MNHEY and SVGAGI. The second PCR ran about 6 to 11 cycles with a sample-barcoded 5' primer and J-beta primers. TCRdb redid the calling of the 5' RACE reads with MiXCR, one entry per CDR3 protein. The sample lists approximately 800,000 distinct CDR3 sequences, around 24% occurring once. This clonotype was seen only a few times. These data are also associated with another study on T cells of mothers and their children. That work adds: Donation was provided by three healthy Caucasian mothers along with their six children. Each mother gave over 9.5 million TCR beta CDR3 reads; each child, around 2.8 million.

The sequence was obtained from a boy younger than 18 in good health. The rearrangement uses TRBV6-5 and TRBJ2-1; D uncertain. The tail of the sequence fits TRBJ2-7 better, so the J call may be wrong. The sample consisted of blood. CDR3 nucleotides: TGTGCCAGCAGTTACTCCTCCAGGCCAAGCTCCTACGAGCAGTACTTC. Translation: CASSYSSRPSSYEQYF.